This is a list of T cell receptor beta chains from one sample in a study of early T cells in non-severe SARS-CoV-2 infection. TCRdb reprocessed the 5' RACE reads with MiXCR, giving one entry per CDR3 protein. The repertoire holds 50,000 to 65,000 distinct CDR3 sequences, less than 9.5% seen once, with 10% to 13% in the top ten. The sequences come from whole blood, collected at baseline. The origin of the receptors is an adult who was a healthcare worker with PCR-confirmed SARS-CoV-2 infection or an uninfected control (not recorded which). CDR3s include the opening cysteine and the closing phenylalanine or tryptophan. D genes are given only for firm matches.

D: TRBD2
J: TRBJ2-2
V: TRBV24-1
CDR3: CATSDGERETGELFF

D: -
J: TRBJ2-7
V: TRBV5-4
CDR3: CASRRTGTAPEQYF

D: TRBD2
J: TRBJ2-3
V: TRBV6-4
CDR3: CASSEGKAGGTTDTQYF

D: TRBD2
J: TRBJ2-7
V: TRBV20-1
CDR3: CSASRLAPSYEQYF

D: -
J: TRBJ2-6
V: TRBV18
CDR3: CASSYSGANVLTF

D: -
J: TRBJ1-2
V: TRBV6-2/TRBV6-3
CDR3: CASSWGDYGYTF

D: -
J: TRBJ2-1
V: TRBV14
CDR3: CASSQVGNHNEQFF

D: -
J: TRBJ2-7
V: TRBV27
CDR3: CASSFVGSEQYF

D: -
J: TRBJ2-2
V: TRBV2
CDR3: CASSEAPGRWDTGELFF

D: -
J: TRBJ2-7
V: TRBV5-1
CDR3: CASSSSGRTAYEQYF

D: -
J: TRBJ1-5
V: TRBV3-1
CDR3: CASSPMDTNQPQHF

D: -
J: TRBJ2-3
V: TRBV5-1
CDR3: CASTAPGDTQYF

D: -
J: TRBJ1-1
V: TRBV5-6
CDR3: CASSLGLTDRAFF

D: TRBD1
J: TRBJ2-7
V: TRBV5-4
CDR3: CASSFGTGVYEQYF